These 28 T cell receptor beta chains were sequenced from one sample in a study of regulatory T cells in long-lasting Graves disease. Arm-PCR of CDR3 regions and iRepertoire HTBI primers were the basis on which TCR beta libraries were built. TCRdb ran MiXCR on the multiplex PCR reads and lists one entry per CDR3 protein. The sample has more than 300,000 distinct CDR3 sequences, roughly 21% seen once. Time point noted: persistent/refractory GD, antithyroid drugs over 5 years with positive TRAb. Scientists built the TCR library using RNA that was extracted from PBMCs. Sequenced material: peripheral blood mononuclear cells (PBMCs), taken when the disease was refractory, from a patient treated with antithyroid drugs. The receptors originated from a female donor with Graves disease.

This clonotype was picked up many times. The V gene is TRBV7-2, the J gene TRBJ1-1; D call uncertain. With 5 bases removed from V and 2 bases from J, the gap between germline ends came to 18 bases. The germline CDR1 and CDR2 sequences are SGHTA and FQGNSA. The CDR3 has 16 residues. DNA of the CDR3: TGTGCCAGCAGCAGAGCCGGGTCCCGCCTTAACACTGAAGCTTTCTTT. Residues: CASSRAGSRLNTEAFF.

This clonotype was observed at least ten times. This rearrangement joins TRBV12-3 or TRBV12-4 to TRBJ2-4; 10 bases are shared with TRBD2. With V trimmed by 5 bases and J by 8 bases, 24 bases remained unmatched. The length of the CDR3 is 20 residues. The CDR3: CASSPPRKWLAGVGADIQYF. CDR3 bases: TGTGCCAGCAGTCCTCCTCGGAAGTGGCTAGCGGGGGTTGGGGCGGACATTCAGTACTTC.

This clonotype was detected many times. The V call is TRBV28, the J call TRBJ2-7; no definite D call. Trimming removed 9 bases at V and 4 bases at J, with 13 bases between. This CDR3 region has 12 residues. Germline CDR1 is MDHEN and CDR2 is SYDVKM. DNA for the CDR3: TGTGCCAGTGTCTCTTCGGGTTACGAGCAGTACTTC. Its protein product is CASVSSGYEQYF. The full variable domain, rest sourced from reference TRBV28 and TRBJ2-7, is DVKVTQSSRYLVKRTGEKVFLECVQDMDHENMFWYRQDPGLGLRLIYFSYDVKMKEKGDIPEGYSVSREKKERFSLILESASTNQTSMYLCASVSSGYEQYFGPGTRLTVT.

In this sample, this clonotype turned up a few times. The CDR3 loop reads CASSLKGFKNIQYF. The DNA of the CDR3 is TGTGCCAGCAGTTTAAAGGGGTTCAAAAACATTCAGTACTTC. This chain joins TRBV27 and TRBJ2-4; D is perhaps TRBD1 (5 bases). Between the trimmed V and J ends, which lost 2 bases and 3 bases, there was a span of 8 bases. CDR1 is MNHEY and CDR2 is SMNVEV in the germline V gene (reference sequence). This CDR3 has 14 residues.

This clonotype was seen at least ten times. The chain carries TRBV2 and TRBJ2-7, with TRBD2 identical over 9 bases. The CDR3 consists of 17 residues. Germline V gives CDR1 SNHLY, CDR2 FYNNEI. V lost 5 bases and J lost 0; bases outside the gene matches: 11. CDR3 residues: CASSILAGAFTSYEQYF. CDR3 in DNA: TGTGCCAGCAGTATCTTAGCGGGAGCTTTTACCTCCTACGAGCAGTACTTC.

The CDR3 spells CAWGHYKGYEQYF. CDR3 DNA: TGTGCCTGGGGGCACTACAAGGGGTACGAGCAGTACTTC. This chain uses TRBV30 with TRBJ2-7; D possibly corresponds to TRBD1 (5 bases). This CDR3 spans 13 amino acids. Trimming cost V 5 bases and J 4 bases, with 15 bases left between them. Germline V gene sequence: CDR1 GTSNPN, CDR2 SVGIG (reference sequence).

This clonotype was observed a handful of times. V is TRBV5-1 and J is TRBJ2-2; D gene uncertain. Trimming stripped 4 bases from V and 6 bases from J, with 10 bases between. From germline, CDR1 is SGHRS and CDR2 YFSETQ. This CDR3 region has 13 residues. The CDR3 region has the DNA TGCGCCAGCAGCCTCGAGGAAGCCGGGGAGCTGTTTTTT. The encoded protein is CASSLEEAGELFF.

To note about this clonotype: A read error may explain this, as a much larger clone is one base away. This CDR3 is missing its conserved last phenylalanine or tryptophan, likely due to a read error. The chain joins TRBV10-3 to TRBJ2-7, with unresolved D. The V end lost 9 bases, the J end lost 3 bases, and 15 bases lay between the germline ends. The CDR3 consists of 13 residues. Germline values: CDR1 ENHRY, CDR2 SYGVKD. The CDR3 loop is CAIRPAGYYEQYS. The CDR3, as DNA: TGTGCCATACGACCGGCCGGCTACTACGAGCAGTACTCC.

The rearrangement uses TRBV15 and TRBJ1-4; tentatively, D is TRBD1 (5 bases). The CDR3 is 17 amino acids. CDR1 and CDR2 from the germline V gene are LNHNV and YYDKDF (reference sequence). V lost 0 bases and J 0 bases, leaving 11 bases between the germline ends. In DNA, the CDR3 is TGTGCCACCAGCAGAGAAGCGGGACTTTCAACTAATGAAAAACTGTTTTTT. Its protein product is CATSREAGLSTNEKLFF.

The genes are TRBV6-1 and TRBJ1-1; D remains ambiguous. CDR3 size: 13 residues. The germline V gene has CDR1 MNHNS and CDR2 SASEGT. Trimming left V 6 bases short and J 1 base short, with 9 bases between. Written as DNA, the CDR3 is TGTGCCAGCAGGCGGAGAAGGAACACTGAAGCTTTCTTT. It is translated as CASRRRRNTEAFF.

This clonotype appeared many times. The CDR3 is CASSPSTGTGVNQPQHF. CDR3 nucleotide sequence: TGTGCCAGCAGTCCCTCCACCGGGACAGGGGTTAATCAGCCCCAGCATTTT. This chain connects TRBV6-1 to TRBJ1-5; TRBD1 matches at 10 bases. The CDR3 is 17 amino acids. V dropped 5 bases and J dropped 4; count of bases not matched to a gene: 11. Germline loops: CDR1 MNHNS, CDR2 SASEGT.

In its sample, this clonotype was seen many times. The chain couples TRBV28 to TRBJ2-7; 7 nucleotides line up with TRBD1. The CDR3 extends over 15 amino acids. Per the germline V gene, CDR1 is MDHEN and CDR2 is SYDVKM. With V trimmed by 3 bases and J by 2 bases, 7 bases remained unmatched. The CDR3 DNA sequence: TGTGCCAGCAGTTTGGGGACAAGGGGGCCCTACGAGCAGTACTTC. Translation: CASSLGTRGPYEQYF.

This clonotype showed up many times. The V call is TRBV12-3 or TRBV12-4, the J call TRBJ2-7; the D gene is possibly TRBD1 (5 bases). The CDR3 contains 12 residues. The V end was cut by 3 bases, the J end by 6 bases, with 9 bases between. CDR3 residues: CASSFGRAEQYF. In nucleotides, the CDR3 is TGTGCCAGCAGTTTTGGCAGGGCCGAGCAGTACTTC.

This clonotype was found many times. CDR3 residues: CASSWEGEQYF. The CDR3 bases are TGTGCCAGCAGTTGGGAGGGCGAGCAGTACTTC. V is TRBV28 and J is TRBJ2-7; TRBD2 matches at 7 bases. The germline V gene encodes CDR1 MDHEN and CDR2 SYDVKM. Trimming took 4 bases from V and 6 from J; bases not matched to a gene: 0. The CDR3 extends over 11 amino acids.

The chain links TRBV20-1 to TRBJ1-3, with no clear D. The V end was cut by 5 bases, the J end by 0 bases, with 17 bases between. The CDR3 spans 16 residues. CDR1 is DFQATT, CDR2 SNEGSKA, per germline (reference sequence). CDR3 sequence: CSAHDSGSPSGNTIYF. CDR3 nucleotides: TGCAGTGCTCACGATAGTGGCAGCCCCTCTGGAAACACCATATATTTT.

This chain links TRBV27 with TRBJ2-2; D is undetermined. Per the germline V gene, CDR1 is MNHEY and CDR2 is SMNVEV (reference sequence). This CDR3 is built from 13 residues. The V gene lost 2 bases and the J gene lost 5 bases, with 6 bases spanning the gap. The CDR3 nucleotides read TGTGCCAGCAGTTTACCCGGGACCGGGGAGCTGTTTTTT. Amino acids: CASSLPGTGELFF.

As concerns this clonotype: A much larger clone lies a single base off, so this may be a read error. The CDR3 DNA reads TGTGCCACCAGTGAGTCGGGTCAGCAATCTGAAGCTTTCTTT. This gives the protein CATSESGQQSEAFF. The J gene is TRBJ1-1, the V gene TRBV10-3; D unclear. Germline lookup yields CDR1 ENHRY and CDR2 SYGVKD. CDR3 size: 14 residues.

This clonotype was observed at least ten times. This chain connects TRBV5-1 to TRBJ1-1, with 7 positions matching TRBD1. This CDR3 is built from 17 residues. Trimming took 0 bases from V and 0 from J; bases not matched to a gene: 8. CDR1 SGHRS and CDR2 YFSETQ come from the germline V gene. The CDR3 is CASSLVYRGGMNTEAFF. CDR3 nucleotides: TGCGCCAGCAGCTTGGTGTACAGGGGCGGGATGAACACTGAAGCTTTCTTT.

There are many counts of this clonotype. The rearrangement links TRBV2 to TRBJ2-6, with D uncertain. The CDR3 extends over 12 amino acids. Germline-derived CDR1 and CDR2 are SNHLY and FYNNEI. V was pared by 7 bases and J by 2 bases, with 3 bases between. The CDR3 nucleotides read TGTGCCAGCAACCCTGGGGCCAACGTCCTGACTTTC. Its protein is CASNPGANVLTF.

This clonotype has a count of ten or more. The chain joins TRBV12-5 to TRBJ1-2, with a weak D call TRBD1 (5 bases). V lost 6 bases and J 4 bases, leaving 15 bases between the germline ends. The CDR3 consists of 14 residues. Germline values: CDR1 LGHNT, CDR2 FRNRAP. Written as DNA, the CDR3 is TGTGCTAGTGGCCCTGGGGGGATAGCCTATGGCTACACCTTC. Translating it yields CASGPGGIAYGYTF.

The rearrangement links TRBV12-3 or TRBV12-4 to TRBJ2-2; TRBD1 matches 7 bases. The CDR3 loop spans 17 amino acids. Germline trimming cut 6 bases from V and 3 bases from J; bases unmatched to any gene: 13. The CDR3 is CASSPGRGTAYTGELFF. Here the CDR3 DNA reads TGTGCCAGCAGCCCAGGGCGTGGGACAGCTTACACCGGGGAGCTGTTTTTT.

The genes are TRBV12-3 or TRBV12-4 and TRBJ1-3; D may be TRBD1 (5 bases). The V gene lost 7 bases and the J gene lost 1 base, with 14 bases spanning the gap. This CDR3 has 15 amino acids. This chain's CDR3 is CASNRVRASGNTIYF. The CDR3 region has the DNA TGTGCCAGCAATCGAGTCAGGGCTTCTGGAAACACCATATATTTT.

This clonotype has at least ten counts. V gene TRBV6-1 combines with J gene TRBJ1-6; 7 nucleotides line up with TRBD1. V shed 6 bases, J shed 6 bases, and the junction held 11 bases outside the gene matches. The CDR3 extends over 16 amino acids. Germline assignment: CDR1 MNHNS and CDR2 SASEGT. The CDR3, as DNA: TGTGCCAGCAGGCTCAGACAGGGCGCAAGTAATTCACCCCTCCACTTT. Translation gives CASRLRQGASNSPLHF.

The chain employs TRBV6-5 and TRBJ2-2, with 7 bases aligning to TRBD2. V lost 0 bases, J lost 7 bases, and 11 bases stayed unmatched. This CDR3 spans 17 amino acids. Per the germline V gene, CDR1 is MNHEY and CDR2 is SVGAGI. The CDR3 reads CASSYSPAGKGNGELFF. The CDR3 DNA sequence: TGTGCCAGCAGTTACTCCCCAGCGGGGAAGGGCAACGGGGAGCTGTTTTTT.

This clonotype appeared a few times. This chain connects TRBV28 to TRBJ1-3; D remains unclear. Germline V gene data show CDR1 as MDHEN and CDR2 as SYDVKM. V lost 5 bases to trimming and J lost 0 bases, with 17 bases between them. The CDR3 runs to 17 residues. The CDR3: CASSPSLGSRSGNTIYF. The CDR3 DNA follows: TGTGCCAGCAGTCCATCCCTGGGCTCGCGCTCTGGAAACACCATATATTTT.

A remark on this clonotype: A junction boundary mismatches the germline segment, possibly from a read error. J is TRBJ2-5 and V is TRBV7-2; possible D gene TRBD1, 5 bases. Germline V gene data show CDR1 as SGHTA and CDR2 as FQGNSA. The CDR3 contains 14 residues. For the CDR3, the DNA is TGTGCCAGCAGCCGTGACAGCTACCAAGAGACCCAGTGCTTC. Translation: CASSRDSYQETQCF.

This clonotype was counted between two and nine times. The chain couples TRBV18 to TRBJ1-2, with D hard to call. CDR3 size: 13 residues. V lost 3 bases and J lost 4, with 9 bases in between. In germline, CDR1 is KGHSH, CDR2 LQKENI. In nucleotides, the CDR3 is TGTGCCAGCTCACCCCTCGGCGCCTATGGCTACACCTTC. It is translated as CASSPLGAYGYTF. The complete variable domain, with remaining parts taken from reference TRBV18 and TRBJ1-2, reads NAGVMQNPRHLVRRRGQEARLRCSPMKGHSHVYWYRQLPEEGLKFMVYLQKENIIDESGMPKERFSAEFPKEGPSILRIQQVVRGDSAAYFCASSPLGAYGYTFGSGTRLTVV.

The chain carries TRBV5-1 and TRBJ2-2, with a weak D call TRBD1 (6 bases). In germline, CDR1 is SGHRS, CDR2 YFSETQ. CDR3 length: 15 amino acids. Trimming cost V 4 bases and J 7 bases, with 17 bases left between them. CDR3 sequence reads: CASSLNRVVHGELFF. The CDR3, as DNA: TGCGCCAGCAGCCTTAACAGGGTTGTGCACGGGGAGCTGTTTTTT. The full variable domain, rest sourced from reference TRBV5-1 and TRBJ2-2, is KAGVTQTPRYLIKTRGQQVTLSCSPISGHRSVSWYQQTPGQGLQFLFEYFSETQRNKGNFPGRFSGRQFSNSRSEMNVSTLELGDSALYLCASSLNRVVHGELFFGEGSRLTVL.